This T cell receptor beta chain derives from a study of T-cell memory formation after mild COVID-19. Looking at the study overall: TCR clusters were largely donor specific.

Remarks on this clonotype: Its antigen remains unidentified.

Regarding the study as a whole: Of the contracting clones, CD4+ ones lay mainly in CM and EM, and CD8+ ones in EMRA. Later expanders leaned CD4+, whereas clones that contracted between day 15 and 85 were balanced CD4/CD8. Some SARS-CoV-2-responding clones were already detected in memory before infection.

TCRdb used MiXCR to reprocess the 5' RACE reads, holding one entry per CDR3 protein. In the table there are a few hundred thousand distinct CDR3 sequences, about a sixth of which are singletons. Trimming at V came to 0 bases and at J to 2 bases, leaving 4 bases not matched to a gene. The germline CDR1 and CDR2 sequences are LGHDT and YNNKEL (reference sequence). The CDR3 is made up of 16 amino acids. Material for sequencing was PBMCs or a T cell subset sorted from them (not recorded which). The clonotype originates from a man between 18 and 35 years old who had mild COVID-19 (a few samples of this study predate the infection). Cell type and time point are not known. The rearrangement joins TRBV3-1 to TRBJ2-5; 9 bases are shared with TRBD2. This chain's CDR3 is CASSQDGAGGQETQYF. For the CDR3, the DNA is TGTGCCAGCAGCCAAGATGGAGCGGGGGGACAAGAGACCCAGTACTTC.